Below are 19 T cell receptor beta chains sequenced from a single sample in a study of blood T cell repertoires in COVID-19. Assay: immunoSEQ multiplex PCR; the TCRdb copy retains only in-frame clones and omits some. The sample lists under 400,000 clones; about 90% were seen once. The sequencing input was PBMCs or T cells enriched from blood (not recorded which). The receptors originated from a man in his forties in a cohort exposed to, infected with or recovered from COVID-19 (not recorded which).

In its sample, this clone was seen once. The CDR3 DNA reads TGTGCCAGCAGCCCCCGCACAGGGGGGACTCTGGGCGAGCAGTACTTC. Protein product: CASSPRTGGTLGEQYF. V usage is TRBV7-6 and J usage is TRBJ2-7; 8 positions match TRBD1. With 5 bases clipped from V and 6 bases from J, the junction kept 15 bases outside the gene matches. This CDR3 is 16 amino acids long. Germline V gives CDR1 SGHVS, CDR2 FNYEAQ.

The chain links TRBV5-4 to TRBJ2-5; TRBD1 matches at 8 bases. Germline loops: CDR1 SGHNT, CDR2 YYREEE (reference sequence). The CDR3 has 14 residues. V was clipped by 4 bases and J by 6 bases; unmatched bases: 8. CDR3 sequence reads: CASSPGQGAQTQYF. The CDR3 DNA reads TGTGCCAGCAGCCCCGGACAGGGTGCGCAGACCCAGTACTTC.

J is TRBJ2-7 and V is TRBV2; 10 nucleotides align to TRBD1. CDR1 is SNHLY, CDR2 FYNNEI, per germline. This CDR3 spans 13 amino acids. The J segment lost 5 bases and the V segment lost 6 bases, leaving 4 bases of the junction unmatched. CDR3 residues: CASRRQGADEQYF. CDR3 sequence (DNA): TGTGCCAGCAGGAGACAGGGGGCGGACGAGCAGTACTTC. The full variable domain, its missing parts supplied by reference TRBV2 and TRBJ2-7, is EPEVTQTPSHQVTQMGQEVILRCVPISNHLYFYWYRQILGQKVEFLVSFYNNEISEKSEIFDDQFSVERPDGSNFTLKIRSTKLEDSAMYFCASRRQGADEQYFGPGTRLTVT.

The chain couples TRBV28 to TRBJ2-1; 7 bases are shared with TRBD2. J lost 6 bases, V lost 7 bases, and 9 bases had no gene match. Germline V CDR1 and CDR2: MDHEN, SYDVKM. The CDR3 is 14 residues long. The CDR3 spells CASKSTSAVNEQFF. DNA for the CDR3: TGTGCCAGCAAGTCCACTAGCGCGGTCAATGAGCAGTTCTTC.

The CDR3 DNA reads TGTGCCTGGAGTGTACTCGAAGGGGCTGAAGCTTTCTTT. Translation gives CAWSVLEGAEAFF. The rearrangement uses TRBV30 and TRBJ1-1, with D possibly being TRBD1 (5 bases). CDR3 length equals 13 residues. The V end lost 0 bases, the J end lost 6 bases, and 11 bases lay between the germline ends. In germline, CDR1 is GTSNPN, CDR2 SVGIG (reference sequence).

The chain has TRBV7-9 and TRBJ1-4; D call uncertain. V was shortened by 2 bases and J by 7 bases, with 11 bases between the two germline ends. Looked up from germline, CDR1 is SEHNR and CDR2 is FQNEAQ (reference sequence). CDR3 length: 14 amino acids. The CDR3 spells CASSLSRDTEKLFF. The CDR3 bases are TGTGCCAGCAGCTTATCGAGGGATACTGAAAAACTGTTTTTT.

The chain uses TRBV7-2 and TRBJ2-7; D is possibly TRBD1 (6 bases). Germline V gives CDR1 SGHTA, CDR2 FQGNSA. This CDR3 region has 14 residues. The V end lost 4 bases, the J end lost 2 bases, and 12 bases lay between the germline ends. The CDR3 loop reads CASSSQGGTYEQYF. CDR3 nucleotide sequence: TGTGCCAGCAGCTCACAGGGCGGTACCTACGAGCAGTACTTC.

The J gene is TRBJ2-3, the V gene TRBV5-6; TRBD2 matches at 7 bases. The CDR3 length is 15 residues. Per the germline V gene, CDR1 is SGHDT and CDR2 is YYEEEE. V shed 0 bases, J shed 3 bases, and the junction held 4 bases outside the gene matches. CDR3 sequence: CASSLGGSETDTQYF. The CDR3 DNA reads TGTGCCAGCAGCTTGGGCGGGAGTGAGACAGATACGCAGTATTTT.

This chain links TRBV6-5 with TRBJ2-2; D possibly corresponds to TRBD2 (6 bases). V dropped 6 bases and J dropped 3 bases, with 11 bases sitting between them. CDR1 is MNHEY, CDR2 SVGAGI, per germline. The CDR3 has 14 residues. For the CDR3, the DNA is TGTGCCAGCAGGGGGGACTCGCACACCGGGGAGCTGTTTTTT. Translation gives CASRGDSHTGELFF.

CDR3 protein: CASSTGRAGGVYNEQFF. CDR3 bases: TGCGCCAGCAGCACAGGCAGGGCGGGAGGGGTCTACAATGAGCAGTTCTTC. The V gene is TRBV5-1, the J gene TRBJ2-1; 9 bases match TRBD2. The ends lost 4 bases at V and 3 bases at J; junction bases unmatched: 11. The CDR3 is 17 amino acids. The germline V gene has CDR1 SGHRS and CDR2 YFSETQ.

DNA of the CDR3: TGCGCCAGCAGCCAAGATGCGAGCGGGAGGGGAGAGACCCAGTACTTC. Translating gives CASSQDASGRGETQYF. The V call is TRBV4-1, the J call TRBJ2-5, with 10 nucleotides matching TRBD2. Germline lookup yields CDR1 MGHRA and CDR2 YSYEKL. V trimming: 0 bases; J trimming: 4 bases; junction bases outside the gene matches: 5. The CDR3 covers 16 residues.

The chain is built from TRBV19 and TRBJ2-1; perhaps TRBD2 as D (7 bases). Germline CDR1 reads LNHDA; CDR2 reads SQIVND (reference sequence). The CDR3 totals 16 residues. Trimming removed 5 bases from V and 0 bases from J, with 14 bases in between. The CDR3 sequence: CASSPGGRVSYNEQFF. The CDR3 nucleotides read TGTGCCAGTAGTCCCGGGGGGCGGGTCTCCTACAATGAGCAGTTCTTC.

The rearrangement joins TRBV30 to TRBJ1-1; D remains unclear. CDR3 length: 14 amino acids. CDR1 and CDR2 from the germline V gene are GTSNPN and SVGIG (reference sequence). V was cut by 0 bases and J by 5 bases, with 13 bases left in between. The CDR3 nucleotides read TGTGCCTGGAGTGTACTAGGGCAAGCGACTGAAGCTTTCTTT. Encoded protein: CAWSVLGQATEAFF.

The chain joins TRBV28 to TRBJ2-2, with D uncertain. V was pared by 8 bases and J by 0 bases, with 7 bases between. Germline CDR1 is MDHEN and CDR2 is SYDVKM. CDR3 size: 13 residues. CDR3 DNA: TGTGCCAGCCGGCTAGCGAACACCGGGGAGCTGTTTTTT. It codes for CASRLANTGELFF. The full variable domain, in which reference TRBV28 and TRBJ2-2 provide the parts outside the CDR3, is DVKVTQSSRYLVKRTGEKVFLECVQDMDHENMFWYRQDPGLGLRLIYFSYDVKMKEKGDIPEGYSVSREKKERFSLILESASTNQTSMYLCASRLANTGELFFGEGSRLTVL.

The chain employs TRBV27 and TRBJ2-3; 12 bases line up with TRBD2. The CDR3 is made up of 16 amino acids. With 5 bases clipped from V and 4 bases from J, the junction kept 7 bases outside the gene matches. CDR1 and CDR2 (germline): MNHEY, SMNVEV (reference sequence). The CDR3 loop reads CASSATSGSWADTQYF. The CDR3 nucleotides read TGTGCCAGCAGTGCGACTAGCGGGAGTTGGGCAGATACGCAGTATTTT.

This chain uses TRBV29-1 with TRBJ2-2, with a possible D match to TRBD2 (5 bases). Between the trimmed V and J ends, which lost 4 bases and 7 bases, there was a span of 13 bases. The length of the CDR3 is 13 residues. Germline CDR1 SQVTM, CDR2 ANQGSEA. This chain's CDR3 is CSVGPGLSGELFF. The CDR3 region has the DNA TGCAGCGTTGGGCCGGGATTAAGCGGGGAGCTGTTTTTT.

The chain carries TRBV1 and TRBJ1-5; TRBD1 is the table's D call, not checked against the DNA. TRBV1 is designated a pseudogene. The CDR3 totals 12 residues. The CDR3 DNA reads as TGCACCCATAGGGCCAGACAGGTCCCCCAGCATTTT. It yields the protein CTHRARQVPQHF.

This clone was seen just once. The chain has TRBV7-6 and TRBJ1-4; 11 bases line up with TRBD1. The CDR3 has 14 amino acids. From germline, CDR1 is SGHVS and CDR2 FNYEAQ. V gave up 6 bases and J gave up 8 bases; unmatched junction bases: 5. In nucleotides, the CDR3 is TGTGCCAGCAGTCCCGGGACAGGGGGAGAAAAACTGTTTTTT. This translates into CASSPGTGGEKLFF.

This chain connects TRBV6-5 to TRBJ1-1, with 11 bases matching TRBD1. Trimming took 7 bases from V and 6 from J; bases not matched to a gene: 10. The CDR3 is made up of 15 amino acids. In germline, CDR1 is MNHEY, CDR2 SVGAGI. Here the CDR3 DNA reads TGTGCCAGCATCCACGGGACAGGGGGACGGTCTGAAGCTTTCTTT. Residues: CASIHGTGGRSEAFF.